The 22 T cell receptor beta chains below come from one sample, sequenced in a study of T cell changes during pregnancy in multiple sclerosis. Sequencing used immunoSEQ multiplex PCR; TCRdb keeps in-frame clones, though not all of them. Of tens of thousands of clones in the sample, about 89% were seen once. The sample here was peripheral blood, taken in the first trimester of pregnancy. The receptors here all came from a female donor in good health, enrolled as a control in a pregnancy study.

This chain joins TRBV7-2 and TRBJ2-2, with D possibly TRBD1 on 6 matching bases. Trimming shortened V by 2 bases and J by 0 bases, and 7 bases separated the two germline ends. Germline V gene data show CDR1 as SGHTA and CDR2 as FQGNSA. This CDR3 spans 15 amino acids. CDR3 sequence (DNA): TGTGCCAGCAGCTTACAGGGGCCGAACACCGGGGAGCTGTTTTTT. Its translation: CASSLQGPNTGELFF.

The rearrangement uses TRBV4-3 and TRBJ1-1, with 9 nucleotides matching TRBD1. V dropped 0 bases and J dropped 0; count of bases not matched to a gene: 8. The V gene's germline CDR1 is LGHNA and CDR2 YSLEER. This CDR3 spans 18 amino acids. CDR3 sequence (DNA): TGCGCCAGCAGCCAAGATCTCGGGACAGGGCCGATGAACACTGAAGCTTTCTTT. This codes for CASSQDLGTGPMNTEAFF.

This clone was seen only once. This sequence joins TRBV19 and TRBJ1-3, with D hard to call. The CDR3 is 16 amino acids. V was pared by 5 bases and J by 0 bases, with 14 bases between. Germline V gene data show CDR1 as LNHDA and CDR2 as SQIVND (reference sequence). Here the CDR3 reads CASSALTPSSGNTIYF. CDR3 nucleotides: TGTGCCAGTAGTGCGTTGACACCGAGCTCTGGAAACACCATATATTTT.

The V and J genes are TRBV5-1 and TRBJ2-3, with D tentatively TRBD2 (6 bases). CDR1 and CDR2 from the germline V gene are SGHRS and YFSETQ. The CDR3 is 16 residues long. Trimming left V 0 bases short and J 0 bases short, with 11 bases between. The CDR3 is CASSLAAGPSTDTQYF. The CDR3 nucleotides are TGCGCCAGCAGCTTGGCCGCGGGGCCCAGCACAGATACGCAGTATTTT.

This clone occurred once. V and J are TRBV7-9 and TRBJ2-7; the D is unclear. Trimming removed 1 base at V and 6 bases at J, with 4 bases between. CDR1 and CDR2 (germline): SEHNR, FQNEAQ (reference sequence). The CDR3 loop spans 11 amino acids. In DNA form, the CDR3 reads TGTGCCAGCAGCTTAGTCCGCGAGCAGTACTTC. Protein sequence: CASSLVREQYF.

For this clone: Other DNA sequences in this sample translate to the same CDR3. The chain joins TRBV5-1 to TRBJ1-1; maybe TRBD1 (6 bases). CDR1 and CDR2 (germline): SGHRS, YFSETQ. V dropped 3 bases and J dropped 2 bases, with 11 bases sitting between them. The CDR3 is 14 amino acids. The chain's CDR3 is CASSSGQPNTEAFF. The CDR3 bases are TGCGCCAGCAGCTCAGGACAGCCAAACACTGAAGCTTTCTTT.

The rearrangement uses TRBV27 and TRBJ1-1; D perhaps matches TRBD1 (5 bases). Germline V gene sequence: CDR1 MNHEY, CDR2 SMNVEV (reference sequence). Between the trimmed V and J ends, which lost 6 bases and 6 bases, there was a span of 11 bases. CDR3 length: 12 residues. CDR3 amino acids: CASRGQVAEAFF. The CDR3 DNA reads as TGTGCCAGCAGGGGGCAGGTTGCTGAAGCTTTCTTT.

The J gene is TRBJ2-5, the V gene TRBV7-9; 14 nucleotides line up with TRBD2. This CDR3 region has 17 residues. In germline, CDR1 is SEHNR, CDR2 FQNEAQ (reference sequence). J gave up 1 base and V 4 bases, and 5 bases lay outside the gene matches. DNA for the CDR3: TGTGCCAGCAGCTCGGATGGACTAGCGGGGGGCCAAGAGACCCAGTACTTC. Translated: CASSSDGLAGGQETQYF.

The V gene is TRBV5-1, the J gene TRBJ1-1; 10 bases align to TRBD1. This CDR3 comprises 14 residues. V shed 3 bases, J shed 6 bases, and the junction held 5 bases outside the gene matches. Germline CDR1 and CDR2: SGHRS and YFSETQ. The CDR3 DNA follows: TGCGCCAGCAGCTGGGGGACAGGGGTCGCTGAAGCTTTCTTT. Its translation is CASSWGTGVAEAFF.

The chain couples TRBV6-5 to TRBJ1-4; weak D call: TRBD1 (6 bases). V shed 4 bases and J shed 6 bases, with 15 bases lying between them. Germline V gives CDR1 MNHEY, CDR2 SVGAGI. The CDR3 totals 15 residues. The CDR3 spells CASSFSRDKDEKLFF. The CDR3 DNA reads TGTGCCAGCAGTTTTAGCCGGGACAAAGATGAAAAACTGTTTTTT.

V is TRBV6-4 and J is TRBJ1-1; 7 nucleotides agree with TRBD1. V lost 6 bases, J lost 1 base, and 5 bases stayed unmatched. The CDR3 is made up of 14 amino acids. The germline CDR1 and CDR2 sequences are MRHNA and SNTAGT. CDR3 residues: CASRRDRQNTEAFF. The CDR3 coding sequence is TGTGCCAGCAGACGGGACAGACAGAACACTGAAGCTTTCTTT.

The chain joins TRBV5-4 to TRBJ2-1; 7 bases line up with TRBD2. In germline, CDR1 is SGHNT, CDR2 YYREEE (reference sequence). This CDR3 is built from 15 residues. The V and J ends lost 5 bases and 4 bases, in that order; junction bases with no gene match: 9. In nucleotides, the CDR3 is TGTGCCAGCAGTACGAGGGAGGGCCAATACAATGAGCAGTTCTTC. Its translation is CASSTREGQYNEQFF.

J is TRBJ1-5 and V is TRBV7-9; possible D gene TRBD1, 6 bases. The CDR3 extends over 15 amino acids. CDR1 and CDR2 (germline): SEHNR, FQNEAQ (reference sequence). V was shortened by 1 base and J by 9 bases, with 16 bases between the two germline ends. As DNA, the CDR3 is TGTGCCAGCAGCTTAGGACGAGGGGGAGATGGGCCCCAGCATTTT. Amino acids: CASSLGRGGDGPQHF.

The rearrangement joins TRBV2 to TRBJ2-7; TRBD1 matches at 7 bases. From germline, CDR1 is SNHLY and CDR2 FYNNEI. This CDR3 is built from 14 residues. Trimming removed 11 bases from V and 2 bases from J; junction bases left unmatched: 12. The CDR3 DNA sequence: TGTGCCTCAAACAGGGGCCTAAGCCCCTACGAGCAGTACTTC. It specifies CASNRGLSPYEQYF.

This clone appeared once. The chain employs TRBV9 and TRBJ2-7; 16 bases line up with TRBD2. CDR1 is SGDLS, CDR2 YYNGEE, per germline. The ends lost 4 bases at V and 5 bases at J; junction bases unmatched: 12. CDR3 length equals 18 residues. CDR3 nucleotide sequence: TGTGCCAGCAGCCGAGGGGGACTAGCGGGAGGGCCTATCGACGAGCAGTACTTC. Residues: CASSRGGLAGGPIDEQYF.

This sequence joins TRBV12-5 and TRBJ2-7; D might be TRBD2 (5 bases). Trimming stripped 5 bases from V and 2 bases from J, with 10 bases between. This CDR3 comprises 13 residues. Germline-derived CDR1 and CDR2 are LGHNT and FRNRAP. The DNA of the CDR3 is TGTGCTAGTGGTGCGGGTTCCCCCTACGAGCAGTACTTC. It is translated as CASGAGSPYEQYF.

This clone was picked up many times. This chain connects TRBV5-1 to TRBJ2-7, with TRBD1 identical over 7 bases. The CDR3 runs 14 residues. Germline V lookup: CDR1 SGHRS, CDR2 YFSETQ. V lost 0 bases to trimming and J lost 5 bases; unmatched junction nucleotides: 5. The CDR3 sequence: CASSLAGQPHEQYF. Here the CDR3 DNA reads TGCGCCAGCAGCTTGGCGGGACAGCCCCACGAGCAGTACTTC.

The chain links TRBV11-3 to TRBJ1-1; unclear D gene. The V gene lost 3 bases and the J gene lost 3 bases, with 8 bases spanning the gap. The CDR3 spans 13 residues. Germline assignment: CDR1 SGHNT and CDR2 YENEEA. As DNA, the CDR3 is TGTGCCAGCAGCTTCCAGGAGGACACTGAAGCTTTCTTT. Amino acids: CASSFQEDTEAFF.

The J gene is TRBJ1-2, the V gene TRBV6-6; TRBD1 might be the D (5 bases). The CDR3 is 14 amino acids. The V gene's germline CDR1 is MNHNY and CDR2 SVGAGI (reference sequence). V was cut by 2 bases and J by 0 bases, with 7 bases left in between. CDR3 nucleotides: TGTGCCAGCAGTTACGGGGGGACTAACTATGGCTACACCTTC. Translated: CASSYGGTNYGYTF.

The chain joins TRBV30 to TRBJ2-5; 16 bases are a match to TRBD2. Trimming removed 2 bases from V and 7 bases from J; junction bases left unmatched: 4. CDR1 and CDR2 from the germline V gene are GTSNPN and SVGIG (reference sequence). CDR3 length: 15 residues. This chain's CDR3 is CAWSRGLAGGTTQYF. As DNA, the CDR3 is TGTGCCTGGAGTCGGGGACTAGCGGGAGGGACGACCCAGTACTTC.

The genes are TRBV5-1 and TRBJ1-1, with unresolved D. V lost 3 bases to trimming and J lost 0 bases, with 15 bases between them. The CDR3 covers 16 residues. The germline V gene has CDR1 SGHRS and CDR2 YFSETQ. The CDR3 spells CASSSIDGRLNTEAFF. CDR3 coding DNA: TGCGCCAGCAGCTCGATAGATGGGCGCCTGAACACTGAAGCTTTCTTT.

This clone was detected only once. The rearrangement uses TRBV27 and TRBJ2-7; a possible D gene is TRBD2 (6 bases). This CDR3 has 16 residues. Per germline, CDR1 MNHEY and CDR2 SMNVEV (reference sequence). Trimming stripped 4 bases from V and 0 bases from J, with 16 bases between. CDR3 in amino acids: CASSSLGSGSSYEQYF. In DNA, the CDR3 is TGTGCCAGCAGTTCCTTGGGTAGCGGTAGCTCCTACGAGCAGTACTTC.